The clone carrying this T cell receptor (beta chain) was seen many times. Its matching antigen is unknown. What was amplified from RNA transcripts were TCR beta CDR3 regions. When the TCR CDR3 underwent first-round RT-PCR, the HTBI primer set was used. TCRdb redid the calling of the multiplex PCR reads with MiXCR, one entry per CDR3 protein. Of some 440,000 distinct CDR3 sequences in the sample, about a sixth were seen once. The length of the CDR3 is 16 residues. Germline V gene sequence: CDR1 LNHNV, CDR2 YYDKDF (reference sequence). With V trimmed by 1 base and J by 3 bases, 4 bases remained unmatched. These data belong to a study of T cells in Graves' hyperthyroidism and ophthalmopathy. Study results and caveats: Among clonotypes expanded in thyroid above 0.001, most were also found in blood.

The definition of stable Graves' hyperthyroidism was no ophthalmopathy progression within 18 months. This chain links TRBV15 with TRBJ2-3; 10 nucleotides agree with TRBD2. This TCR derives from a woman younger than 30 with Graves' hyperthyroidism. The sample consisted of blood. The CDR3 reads CATSRGASGGTDTQYF. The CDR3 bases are TGTGCCACCAGCAGAGGGGCTAGCGGGGGAACAGATACGCAGTATTTT.